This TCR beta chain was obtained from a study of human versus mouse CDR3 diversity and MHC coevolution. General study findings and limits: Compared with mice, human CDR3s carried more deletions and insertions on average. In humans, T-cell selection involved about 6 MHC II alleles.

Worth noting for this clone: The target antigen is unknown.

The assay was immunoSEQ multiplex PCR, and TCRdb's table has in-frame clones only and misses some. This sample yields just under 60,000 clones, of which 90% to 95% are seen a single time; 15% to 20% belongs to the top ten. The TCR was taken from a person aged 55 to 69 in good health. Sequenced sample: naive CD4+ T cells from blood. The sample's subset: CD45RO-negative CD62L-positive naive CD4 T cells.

DNA for the CDR3: TGTGCCAGCAGTGTGGACAGCAATTCACCCCTCCACTTT. Amino acids: CASSVDSNSPLHF. The chain is built from TRBV2 and TRBJ1-6; D may be TRBD1 (6 bases). This CDR3 spans 13 amino acids. In germline, CDR1 is SNHLY, CDR2 FYNNEI. V was shortened by 4 bases and J by 7 bases, with 8 bases between the two germline ends. The whole variable domain, filled in from reference TRBV2 and TRBJ1-6, reads EPEVTQTPSHQVTQMGQEVILRCVPISNHLYFYWYRQILGQKVEFLVSFYNNEISEKSEIFDDQFSVERPDGSNFTLKIRSTKLEDSAMYFCASSVDSNSPLHFGNGTRLTVT.